These 8 T cell receptor beta chains share one sample of origin, sequenced in a study of T cell responses to AZD1222 COVID-19 vaccine. TCRdb's table, derived via immunoSEQ multiplex PCR, lists solely in-frame clones and lacks some. The sample shows about 160,000 clones, roughly 94% of them seen only once. Sequenced here: peripheral blood, sampled on day 0 of MenACWY control vaccination. The receptor set was obtained from an adult in good health.

This chain uses TRBV5-5 with TRBJ1-3, with unresolved D. Trimming took 0 bases from V and 0 from J, leaving 10 bases between them. Germline lookup yields CDR1 SGHKS and CDR2 YYEKEE (reference sequence). The CDR3 has 16 residues. CDR3 amino acids: CASSLVVFSSGNTIYF. For the CDR3, the DNA is TGTGCCAGCAGCTTGGTCGTATTTAGCTCTGGAAACACCATATATTTT. Combining the CDR3 with reference TRBV5-5 and TRBJ1-3 gives the whole variable domain DAGVTQSPTHLIKTRGQQVTLRCSPISGHKSVSWYQQVLGQGPQFIFQYYEKEERGRGNFPDRFSARQFPNYSSELNVNALLLGDSALYLCASSLVVFSSGNTIYFGEGSWLTVV.

This chain connects TRBV5-1 to TRBJ2-7; 10 bases map to TRBD1. The CDR3 is made up of 14 amino acids. CDR1 is SGHRS and CDR2 is YFSETQ in the germline V gene. V was clipped by 7 bases and J by 1 base; unmatched bases: 5. The CDR3 DNA reads TGCGCCAGCGAACCGGGACAGGGGTCCTACGAGCAGTACTTC. Amino acids: CASEPGQGSYEQYF. Full variable domain (missing parts from reference TRBV5-1 and TRBJ2-7): KAGVTQTPRYLIKTRGQQVTLSCSPISGHRSVSWYQQTPGQGLQFLFEYFSETQRNKGNFPGRFSGRQFSNSRSEMNVSTLELGDSALYLCASEPGQGSYEQYFGPGTRLTVT.

V usage is TRBV9 and J usage is TRBJ1-2, with 10 bases aligning to TRBD1. Looked up from germline, CDR1 is SGDLS and CDR2 is YYNGEE. The CDR3 has 14 amino acids. The V gene end was trimmed by 3 bases and the J gene end by 7 bases; junction bases not matched to a gene: 6. The CDR3: CASSAPGQGSGYTF. The CDR3 DNA follows: TGTGCCAGCAGCGCTCCGGGACAGGGGTCTGGCTACACCTTC. The full variable domain, with the rest looked up from reference TRBV9 and TRBJ1-2, is DSGVTQTPKHLITATGQRVTLRCSPRSGDLSVYWYQQSLDQGLQFLIQYYNGEERAKGNILERFSAQQFPDLHSELNLSSLELGDSALYFCASSAPGQGSGYTFGSGTRLTVV.

As to this clone: Germline is not matched at one junction end, which may reflect a read error. The chain couples TRBV28 to TRBJ2-1, with a tentative D call TRBD2 (6 bases). This CDR3 contains 12 residues. Per germline, CDR1 MDHEN and CDR2 SYDVKM. CDR3 region: CASSTGVVGPLF. CDR3 coding DNA: TGTGCCAGCAGTACGGGGGTTGTGGGACCTCTCTTC.

CDR3 in amino acids: CASTPLSGSDTQYF. The CDR3 coding sequence is TGTGCCAGCACCCCACTTAGCGGGAGTGATACGCAGTATTTT. J is TRBJ2-3 and V is TRBV11-2, with 9 positions matching TRBD2. The CDR3 consists of 14 residues. CDR1 and CDR2 from the germline V gene are SGHAT and FQNNGV. J was trimmed by 6 bases and V by 7 bases; bases with no gene match: 8.

V and J are TRBV9 and TRBJ1-6; 9 positions agree with TRBD1. V lost 3 bases and J lost 10; bases outside the gene matches: 8. Germline CDR1 and CDR2: SGDLS and YYNGEE. This CDR3 is built from 15 residues. CDR3 in DNA: TGTGCCAGCAGCGACTCCGGACAGGGGAGCTCACCCCTCCACTTT. Its translation is CASSDSGQGSSPLHF.

The V and J genes are TRBV19 and TRBJ1-1; possible D gene TRBD1, 5 bases. Trimming took 3 bases from V and 4 from J, leaving 15 bases between them. The CDR3 consists of 15 residues. Germline V gene sequence: CDR1 LNHDA, CDR2 SQIVND (reference sequence). The CDR3: CASSIDGRASTEAFF. CDR3 nucleotides: TGTGCCAGTAGTATCGATGGCAGGGCCTCCACTGAAGCTTTCTTT.

This chain connects TRBV4-2 to TRBJ2-1, with a possible D match to TRBD2 (6 bases). CDR3 length equals 16 residues. Germline V gene data show CDR1 as LGHNA and CDR2 as YNFKEQ. The V gene lost 0 bases and the J gene lost 2 bases, with 11 bases spanning the gap. This chain's CDR3 is CASSQDGGRTYNEQFF. CDR3 bases: TGTGCCAGCAGCCAAGATGGAGGGAGGACCTACAATGAGCAGTTCTTC.